This T cell receptor (beta chain) was captured in a study of shared clonotypes between healthy human individuals. Using immunoSEQ multiplex PCR, the repertoire was profiled, and TCRdb retains in-frame clones only, with some absent. Of about 480,000 clones detected, about four fifths appear once; the ten largest clones hold under 15%. A word on this clone: This sample also contains other DNA sequences that code for the same CDR3.

The junction had 1 base not matched to a gene; V was cut back by 1 base and J by 3 bases. CDR3 size: 16 residues. Germline CDR1 LGHNA, CDR2 YSLEER. The receptor was derived from a woman aged 40 to 55 in good health. Some clones in this sample may be carry-over from other donors' samples. The chain links TRBV4-3 to TRBJ2-3; the match to TRBD2 covers 13 bases. Material: PBMCs. The DNA for the CDR3 is TGCGCCAGCAGCCAAGGGACTAGCGGGAGTACAGATACGCAGTATTTT. This translates into CASSQGTSGSTDTQYF.